The 4 T cell receptor beta chains below come from one sample, sequenced in a study of PD-1 blockade in classical Hodgkin lymphoma (dated by TCRdb to 2019 to 2021). The library relied on the immunoSEQ multiplex PCR assay. The immuneACCESS repertoire file appears here via TCRdb, limited to in-frame rearrangements. These files lack a portion of the clones; in checked studies, under half of the deficit traces to unresolved V genes, and the cause of the others is not known. In all, the sample holds fewer than 35,000 clones, and around 83% of those were seen once. The biggest ten clones account for 0.4% to 0.45% of the sample. The intended sense of this specimen's time point label: cycle 4 day 1 (C4D1), after five to seven weeks of nivolumab. Relapse after autologous stem cell transplantation had occurred in all trial patients, and cohorts A, B and C were distinguished by prior brentuximab vedotin exposure. Magnetic negative selection with a Miltenyi CD4+ T cell isolation kit was used to purify CD4+ T cells from thawed PBMCs.

Material: CD4+ T cells from blood, obtained before the fourth cycle of nivolumab. These receptors were collected from a human donor with classical Hodgkin lymphoma.

V is TRBV6-1 and J is TRBJ2-4; possibly TRBD1 or TRBD2 for D (5 bases each). Between the trimmed V and J ends, which lost 4 bases and 0 bases, there was a span of 13 bases. Germline values: CDR1 MNHNS, CDR2 SASEGT. The CDR3 has 16 residues. The CDR3 DNA reads as TGTGCCAGCAGTGGGGACCTACTACTAGCCAAAAACATTCAGTACTTC. Its translation is CASSGDLLLAKNIQYF.

The rearrangement uses TRBV20-1 and TRBJ2-1; D ambiguous. Trimming pared 4 bases from V and 5 bases from J, leaving 6 bases between. CDR3 length: 11 amino acids. CDR1 and CDR2 (germline): DFQATT, SNEGSKA (reference sequence). The CDR3 DNA follows: TGCAGTGCTATGGGGAACAATGAGCAGTTCTTC. Protein: CSAMGNNEQFF.

The chain carries TRBV2 and TRBJ2-7; 9 nucleotides align to TRBD1. Trimming took 10 bases from V and 0 from J; bases not matched to a gene: 7. CDR1 and CDR2 (germline): SNHLY, FYNNEI. The CDR3 contains 14 residues. The CDR3 DNA follows: TGTGCCAACTTCCGGGACAGGGCCTCCTACGAGCAGTACTTC. Its translation is CANFRDRASYEQYF.

This chain uses TRBV11-1 with TRBJ2-3; 8 nucleotides agree with TRBD2. In germline, CDR1 is SGHAT, CDR2 FQDESV (reference sequence). The CDR3 is 16 amino acids. The V and J ends lost 3 bases and 4 bases, in that order; junction bases with no gene match: 9. In nucleotides, the CDR3 is TGTGCCAGCAGCTTCGTAGCGGGATGGGATGCAGATACGCAGTATTTT. Translated: CASSFVAGWDADTQYF.